The clone carrying this T cell receptor (beta chain) was found once. Its antigen is unknown. Profiling relied on immunoSEQ multiplex PCR, and the TCRdb table lists in-frame clones only, not all of them. The sample consists of some 120,000 clones, about 90% of them appearing once. The sample comes from a study of T cell responses to AZD1222 COVID-19 vaccine. Study details: Second-dose timings of about 4 or about 12 weeks were pooled. General observations from the study: Along spike, vaccine-associated CD4 TCRs were found throughout, with dominance at 160-218 and 743-854. The sample set comprised mostly white British donors with more females, and clonal diversity was possibly underestimated. Repertoire collection took place solely once the T cell response had peaked.

Trimming stripped 8 bases from V and 2 bases from J, with 22 bases between. The CDR3 sequence is 18 residues long. Germline values: CDR1 LNHDA, CDR2 SQIVND (reference sequence). This rearrangement joins TRBV19 to TRBJ2-6; TRBD1 might be the D (6 bases). Here the sequenced sample was peripheral blood, taken on day 0 of AZD1222 vaccination. The sequence derives from an adult in good health. This chain's CDR3 is CASYSLGHSDPGANVLTF. DNA of the CDR3: TGTGCCAGTTATTCATTGGGACACTCTGACCCTGGGGCCAACGTCCTGACTTTC.